Listed below are T cell receptor beta chains from one sample, sequenced in a study of T cells after yellow fever vaccination. In TCRdb, the 5' RACE reads were re-called with MiXCR into one record per CDR3 protein. The repertoire holds approximately 610,000 distinct CDR3 sequences, with around a sixth as singletons. The source was PBMCs, collected 5 days after the first yellow fever vaccination. These receptors came from a man aged 18 to 29 who received the YFV17D yellow fever vaccine. Each CDR3 is given without its conserved first and last residue. Fields, in order: V gene, J gene, CDR3 protein.

TRBV9	TRBJ2-5	ASSVGGAWETQY
TRBV20-1	TRBJ2-1	SARSYNEQF
TRBV24-1	TRBJ2-1	ATSQWNEQF
TRBV10-3	TRBJ1-4	AISGLQNEKLF
TRBV4-1	TRBJ1-2	ASSQQGVGFGGYT
TRBV4-3	TRBJ2-2	ASSPFFRGGSGELF
TRBV15	TRBJ2-7	ATSRDSGAKY
TRBV6-1	TRBJ2-2	ASSEVRGGELF
TRBV20-1	TRBJ1-1	SAADRGVNTEAF
TRBV2	TRBJ2-5	ASSPDRGQGETQY
TRBV5-1	TRBJ1-6	ASSLDGEPINSPLH
TRBV7-2	TRBJ2-7	ASSSQDPMPYEQY
TRBV9	TRBJ2-7	ASSAGTGAGHEQY
TRBV5-1	TRBJ1-1	ASSLVQGEGNTEAF
TRBV6-1	TRBJ2-2	ASSPRERKGTGELF
TRBV7-9	TRBJ1-1	ASSRGTKEAF
TRBV6-5	TRBJ2-1	ASSYSQVYNEQF
TRBV9	TRBJ2-2	ASSDGRGLSDTGELF
TRBV9	TRBJ2-2	ASSTPTSGAGELF
TRBV11-3	TRBJ1-1	ASSPYTGTQAF
TRBV7-9	TRBJ2-1	ASSQLGEAEQF
TRBV5-1	TRBJ1-2	ASSTQGAYGYT
TRBV7-2	TRBJ2-3	ASSLENPSTDTQY
TRBV4-3	TRBJ2-5	ASSQTRGDGETQY
TRBV6-2/TRBV6-3	TRBJ2-3	ASSSGTITDTQY
TRBV6-2/TRBV6-3	TRBJ2-3	ASTRRLVSPDTQY
TRBV7-9	TRBJ1-1	ASSFEGATEAF
TRBV10-3	TRBJ2-2	AINQKIGELF
TRBV7-9	TRBJ2-7	ASSSDIYEQY